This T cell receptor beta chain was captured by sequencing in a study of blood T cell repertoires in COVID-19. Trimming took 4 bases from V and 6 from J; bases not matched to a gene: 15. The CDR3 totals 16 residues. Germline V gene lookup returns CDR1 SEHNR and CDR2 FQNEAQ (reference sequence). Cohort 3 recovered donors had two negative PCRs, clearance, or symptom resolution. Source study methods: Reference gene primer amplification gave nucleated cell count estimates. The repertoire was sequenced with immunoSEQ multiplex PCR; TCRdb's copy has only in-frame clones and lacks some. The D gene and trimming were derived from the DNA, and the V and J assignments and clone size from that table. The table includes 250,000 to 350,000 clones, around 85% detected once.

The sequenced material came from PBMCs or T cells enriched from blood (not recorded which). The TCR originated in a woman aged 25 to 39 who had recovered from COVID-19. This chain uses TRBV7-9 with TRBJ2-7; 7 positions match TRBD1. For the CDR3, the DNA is TGTGCCAGCAGCTCAAGCCGGGCCAGCGAGGGGGCCGAGCAGTACTTC. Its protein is CASSSSRASEGAEQYF.